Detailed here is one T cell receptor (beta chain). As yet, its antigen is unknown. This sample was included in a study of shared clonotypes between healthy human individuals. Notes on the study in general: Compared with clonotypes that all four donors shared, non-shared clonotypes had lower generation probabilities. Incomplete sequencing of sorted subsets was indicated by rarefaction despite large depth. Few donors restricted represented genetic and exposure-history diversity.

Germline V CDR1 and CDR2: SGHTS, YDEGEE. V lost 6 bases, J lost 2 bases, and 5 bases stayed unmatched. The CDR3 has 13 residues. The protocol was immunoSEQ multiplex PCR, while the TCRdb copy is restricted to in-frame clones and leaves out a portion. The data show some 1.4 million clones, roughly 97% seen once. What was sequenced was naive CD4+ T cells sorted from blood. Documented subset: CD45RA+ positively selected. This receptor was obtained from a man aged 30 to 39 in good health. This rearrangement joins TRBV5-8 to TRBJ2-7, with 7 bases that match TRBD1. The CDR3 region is CASTTGAPYEQYF. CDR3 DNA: TGTGCCAGCACTACAGGGGCGCCCTACGAGCAGTACTTC.